The 9 T cell receptor beta chains below were found in one sample sequenced in a study of blood T cell repertoires in COVID-19. The assay was immunoSEQ multiplex PCR, and TCRdb's table has in-frame clones only and misses some. In the table there are some 16,000 clones, roughly 77% of which are singletons. Sequencing was done on a sample of peripheral blood. The receptors stem from a man in his fifties or sixties with acute or convalescent COVID-19.

The chain couples TRBV7-9 to TRBJ1-5, with a possible D match to TRBD1 (6 bases). Per the germline V gene, CDR1 is SEHNR and CDR2 is FQNEAQ (reference sequence). CDR3 length: 14 residues. Trimming removed 5 bases from V and 1 base from J, with 9 bases in between. The CDR3 sequence is CASSEQGSNQPQHF. The CDR3 nucleotides read TGTGCCAGCAGCGAGCAGGGGAGCAATCAGCCCCAGCATTTT.

V gene TRBV5-1 combines with J gene TRBJ2-1; the D gene is possibly TRBD2 (5 bases). Germline-derived CDR1 and CDR2 are SGHRS and YFSETQ. This CDR3 is 14 amino acids long. Trimming removed 1 base at V and 6 bases at J, with 11 bases between. The CDR3 protein is CASSLFRGGNEQFF. The CDR3 DNA sequence: TGCGCCAGCAGCTTGTTCCGGGGTGGCAATGAGCAGTTCTTC.

This sequence joins TRBV19 and TRBJ2-5; 10 bases match TRBD2. Germline assignment: CDR1 LNHDA and CDR2 SQIVND (reference sequence). J gave up 5 bases and V 7 bases, and 10 bases lay outside the gene matches. This CDR3 contains 15 residues. For the CDR3, the DNA is TGTGCCAGTACCCCAGCGGGGGGGCCCGAGGAGACCCAGTACTTC. Its protein is CASTPAGGPEETQYF.

This clone was detected once. This sequence joins TRBV28 and TRBJ2-4; D is ambiguous. CDR3 size: 16 residues. Germline loops: CDR1 MDHEN, CDR2 SYDVKM. Trimming removed 3 bases at V and 0 bases at J, with 12 bases between. For the CDR3, the DNA is TGTGCCAGCAGTTTTGACGGTGGGCTAGCCAAAAACATTCAGTACTTC. Protein: CASSFDGGLAKNIQYF.

This chain connects TRBV30 to TRBJ1-2, with D perhaps TRBD1 (5 bases). Trimming stripped 4 bases from V and 4 bases from J, with 16 bases between. Germline CDR1 GTSNPN, CDR2 SVGIG (reference sequence). This CDR3 comprises 14 residues. Written as DNA, the CDR3 is TGTGCCTGGAACAAACGGGGGGGAGGCTATGGCTACACCTTC. It yields the protein CAWNKRGGGYGYTF.

The chain is built from TRBV6-6 and TRBJ2-3; 12 bases are a match to TRBD2. Per germline, CDR1 MNHNY and CDR2 SVGAGI (reference sequence). V lost 6 bases to trimming and J lost 0 bases; unmatched junction nucleotides: 16. CDR3 length: 20 amino acids. The DNA for the CDR3 is TGTGCCAGCAGCCCGCCCCCCGGGACTAGCGGGTCTACTAGCACAGATACGCAGTATTTT. Its translation is CASSPPPGTSGSTSTDTQYF.

This clone has only a few counts. This chain uses TRBV14 with TRBJ1-2; D is possibly TRBD1 (5 bases). Germline assignment: CDR1 SGHDN and CDR2 FVKESK. V was clipped by 3 bases and J by 2 bases, with 7 bases between them. The CDR3 length is 13 residues. CDR3 nucleotides: TGTGCCAGCAGCCAGGGGCAGAACTATGGCTACACCTTC. It specifies CASSQGQNYGYTF.

The chain joins TRBV4-1 to TRBJ1-5; no definite D call. The CDR3 runs 17 residues. Between the trimmed V and J ends, which lost 5 bases and 3 bases, there was a span of 20 bases. CDR1 and CDR2 from the germline V gene are MGHRA and YSYEKL. In DNA, the CDR3 is TGCGCCAGCAGCAAAGTGGGAGGACCGCAAGTCAATCAGCCCCAGCATTTT. Its protein product is CASSKVGGPQVNQPQHF.

This clone showed up just a few times. V usage is TRBV29-1 and J usage is TRBJ2-3; 7 bases are shared with TRBD1. V lost 3 bases to trimming and J lost 3 bases; unmatched junction nucleotides: 6. Germline CDR1 SQVTM, CDR2 ANQGSEA. The CDR3 is made up of 14 amino acids. DNA for the CDR3: TGCAGCGTTGAGGGGGCCAGGGGGACAGATACGCAGTATTTT. Translation gives CSVEGARGTDTQYF.